Each of the 2 T cell receptor beta chains below was sequenced from the same sample in a study of T cells in Graves' hyperthyroidism and ophthalmopathy. Using RNA transcripts as the source, TCR beta CDR3 regions were amplified. TCR CDR3 regions were first amplified by RT-PCR with HTBI primers. In TCRdb, the multiplex PCR reads were re-called with MiXCR into one record per CDR3 protein. The sample comprises approximately 610,000 distinct CDR3 sequences, roughly 14% of which are singletons, and roughly 4.5% rests with the top ten. Material for sequencing was blood. These receptors originate from a middle-aged woman with Graves' ophthalmopathy.

The gene calls are TRBV6-1 and TRBJ1-3, with D maybe TRBD1 (6 bases). Between the trimmed V and J ends, which lost 11 bases and 6 bases, there was a span of 14 bases. This CDR3 has 12 residues. Germline-derived CDR1 and CDR2 are MNHNS and SASEGT. The CDR3 nucleotides are TGTGCCTCGGGGGCGAGTGAAAACACCATATATTTT. This gives the protein CASGASENTIYF.

This clonotype was seen more than once but under ten times. This chain connects TRBV29-1 to TRBJ2-5; TRBD1 is a possible D gene (6 bases). CDR3 length: 14 amino acids. Germline V gene lookup returns CDR1 SQVTM and CDR2 ANQGSEA. The V end lost 4 bases, the J end lost 4 bases, and 16 bases lay between the germline ends. In nucleotides, the CDR3 is TGCAGCGTTGGTCGGGATACAGGGATAGAGACCCAGTACTTC. Translated, it gives CSVGRDTGIETQYF. Supplemented by reference TRBV29-1 and TRBJ2-5, the full variable domain reads SAVISQKPSRDICQRGTSLTIQCQVDSQVTMMFWYRQQPGQSLTLIATANQGSEATYESGFVIDKFPISRPNLTFSTLTVSNMSPEDSSIYLCSVGRDTGIETQYFGPGTRLLVL.